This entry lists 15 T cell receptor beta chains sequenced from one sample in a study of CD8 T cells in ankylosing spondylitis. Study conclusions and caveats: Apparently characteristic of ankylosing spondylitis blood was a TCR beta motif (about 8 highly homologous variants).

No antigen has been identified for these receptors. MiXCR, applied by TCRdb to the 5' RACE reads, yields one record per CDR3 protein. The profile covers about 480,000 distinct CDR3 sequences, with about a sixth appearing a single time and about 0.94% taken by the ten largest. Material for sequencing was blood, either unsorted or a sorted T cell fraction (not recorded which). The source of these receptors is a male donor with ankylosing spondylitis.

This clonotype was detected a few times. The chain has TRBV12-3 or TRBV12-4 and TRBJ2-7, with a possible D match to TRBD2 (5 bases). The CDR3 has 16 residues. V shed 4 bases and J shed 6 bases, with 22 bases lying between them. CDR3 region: CASSWASERWGAEQYF. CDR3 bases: TGTGCCAGCAGTTGGGCTTCAGAGCGGTGGGGTGCCGAGCAGTACTTC.

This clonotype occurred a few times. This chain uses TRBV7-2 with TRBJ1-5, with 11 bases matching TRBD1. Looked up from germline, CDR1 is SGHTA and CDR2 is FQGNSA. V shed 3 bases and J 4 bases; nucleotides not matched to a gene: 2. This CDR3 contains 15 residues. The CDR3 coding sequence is TGTGCCAGCAGCTTCGGGACAGGGGGTAATCAGCCCCAGCATTTT. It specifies CASSFGTGGNQPQHF.

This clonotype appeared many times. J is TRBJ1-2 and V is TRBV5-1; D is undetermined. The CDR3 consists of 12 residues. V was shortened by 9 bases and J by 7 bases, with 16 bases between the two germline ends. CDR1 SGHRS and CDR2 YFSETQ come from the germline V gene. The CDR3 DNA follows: TGCGCCACACGACCGGGTGCGGGTGGCTACACCTTC. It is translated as CATRPGAGGYTF.

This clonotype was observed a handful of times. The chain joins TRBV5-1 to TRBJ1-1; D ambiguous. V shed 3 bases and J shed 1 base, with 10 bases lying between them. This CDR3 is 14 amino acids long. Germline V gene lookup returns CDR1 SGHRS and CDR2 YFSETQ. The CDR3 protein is CASSYGPPNTEAFF. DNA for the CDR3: TGCGCCAGCAGCTACGGACCCCCGAACACTGAAGCTTTCTTT.

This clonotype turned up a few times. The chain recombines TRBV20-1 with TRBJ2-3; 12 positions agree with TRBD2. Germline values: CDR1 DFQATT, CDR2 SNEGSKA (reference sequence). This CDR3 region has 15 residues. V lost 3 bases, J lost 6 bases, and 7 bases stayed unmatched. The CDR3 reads CSARATSGGPDTQYF. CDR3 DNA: TGCAGTGCTAGGGCCACTAGCGGGGGGCCCGATACGCAGTATTTT.

CDR3 sequence (DNA): TGTGCCAGCAGCCGAATAGCGGTAGTGGAGACCCAGTACTTC. Encoded protein: CASSRIAVVETQYF. The rearrangement joins TRBV7-2 to TRBJ2-5, with D maybe TRBD2 (6 bases). Trimming took 5 bases from V and 5 from J, leaving 15 bases between them. The CDR3 consists of 14 residues. Germline CDR1 is SGHTA and CDR2 is FQGNSA.

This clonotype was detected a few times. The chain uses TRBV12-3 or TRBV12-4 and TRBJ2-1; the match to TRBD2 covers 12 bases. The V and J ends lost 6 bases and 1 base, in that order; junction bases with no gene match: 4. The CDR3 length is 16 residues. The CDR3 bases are TGTGCCAGCAGAGGGACTAGCGGGCCGTCCTACAATGAGCAGTTCTTC. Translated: CASRGTSGPSYNEQFF.

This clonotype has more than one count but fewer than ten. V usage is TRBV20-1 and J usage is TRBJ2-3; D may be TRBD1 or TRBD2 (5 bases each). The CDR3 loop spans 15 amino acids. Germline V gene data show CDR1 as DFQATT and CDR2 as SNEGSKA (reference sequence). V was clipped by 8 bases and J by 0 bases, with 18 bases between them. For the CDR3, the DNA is TGCAGTACACTCCCCCCGGGACGGAGCACAGATACGCAGTATTTT. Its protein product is CSTLPPGRSTDTQYF.

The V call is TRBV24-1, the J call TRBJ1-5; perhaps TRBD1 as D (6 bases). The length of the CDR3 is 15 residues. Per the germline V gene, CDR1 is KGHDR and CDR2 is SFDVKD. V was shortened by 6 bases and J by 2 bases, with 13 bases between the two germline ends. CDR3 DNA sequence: TGTGCCACCAGTCCGGGTCGGACAGGCAATCAGCCCCAGCATTTT. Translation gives CATSPGRTGNQPQHF.

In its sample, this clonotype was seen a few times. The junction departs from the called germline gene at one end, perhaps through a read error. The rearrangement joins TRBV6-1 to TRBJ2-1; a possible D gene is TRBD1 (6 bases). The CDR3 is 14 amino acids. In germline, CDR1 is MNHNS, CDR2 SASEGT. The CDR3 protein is CASIEGGIYNEQFF. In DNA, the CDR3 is TGTGCCAGCATTGAAGGGGGAATATACAATGAGCAGTTCTTC.

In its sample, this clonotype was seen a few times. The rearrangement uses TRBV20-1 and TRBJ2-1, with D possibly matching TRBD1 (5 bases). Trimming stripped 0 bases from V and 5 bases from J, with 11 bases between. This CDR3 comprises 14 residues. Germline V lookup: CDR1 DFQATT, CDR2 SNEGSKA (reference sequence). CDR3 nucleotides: TGCAGTGCTAGAGACTTGCCAGGGAACAATGAGCAGTTCTTC. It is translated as CSARDLPGNNEQFF.

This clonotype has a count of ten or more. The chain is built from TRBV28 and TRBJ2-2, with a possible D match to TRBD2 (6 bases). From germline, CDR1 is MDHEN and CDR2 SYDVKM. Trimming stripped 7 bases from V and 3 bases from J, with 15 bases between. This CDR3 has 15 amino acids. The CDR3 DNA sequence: TGTGCCAGCAACCTCCGGGAGCAGGACACCGGGGAGCTGTTTTTT. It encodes CASNLREQDTGELFF.

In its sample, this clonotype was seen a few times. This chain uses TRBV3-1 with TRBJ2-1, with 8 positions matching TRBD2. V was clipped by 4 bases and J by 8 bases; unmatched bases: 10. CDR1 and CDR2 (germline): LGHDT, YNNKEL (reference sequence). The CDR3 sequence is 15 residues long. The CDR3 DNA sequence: TGTGCCAGCAGCCGTCTCCCGACTAGCGCAGATGAGCAGTTCTTC. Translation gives CASSRLPTSADEQFF.

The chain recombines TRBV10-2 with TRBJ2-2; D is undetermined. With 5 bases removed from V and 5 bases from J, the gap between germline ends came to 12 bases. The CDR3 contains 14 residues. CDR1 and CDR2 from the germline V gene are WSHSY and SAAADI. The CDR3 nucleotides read TGCGCCAGCAGTACCTCCCGAGGAACCGGGGAGCTGTTTTTT. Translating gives CASSTSRGTGELFF.

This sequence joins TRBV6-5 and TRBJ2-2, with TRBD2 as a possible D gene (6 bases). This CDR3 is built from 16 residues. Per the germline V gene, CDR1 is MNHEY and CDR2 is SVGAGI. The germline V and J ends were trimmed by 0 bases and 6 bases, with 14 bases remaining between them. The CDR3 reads CASSYSGRRGPGELFF. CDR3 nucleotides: TGTGCCAGCAGTTACTCGGGGCGGAGGGGACCCGGGGAGCTGTTTTTT.